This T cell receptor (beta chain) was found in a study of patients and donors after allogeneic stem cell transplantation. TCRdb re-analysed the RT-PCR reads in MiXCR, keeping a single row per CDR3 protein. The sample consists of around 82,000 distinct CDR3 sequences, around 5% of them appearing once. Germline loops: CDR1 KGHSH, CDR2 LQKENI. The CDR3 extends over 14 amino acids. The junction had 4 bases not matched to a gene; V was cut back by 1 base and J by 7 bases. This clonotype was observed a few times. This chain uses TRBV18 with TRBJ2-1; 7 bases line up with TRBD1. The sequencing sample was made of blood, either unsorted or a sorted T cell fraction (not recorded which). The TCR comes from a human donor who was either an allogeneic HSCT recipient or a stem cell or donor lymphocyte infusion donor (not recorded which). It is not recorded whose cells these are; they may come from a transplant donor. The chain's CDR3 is CASSPRQGRNEQFF. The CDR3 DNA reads TGTGCCAGCTCACCACGACAGGGCCGGAATGAGCAGTTCTTC.